In its sample, the clone carrying this T cell receptor (beta chain) was seen many times. Its antigen is not known. Germline V gene sequence: CDR1 SQVTM, CDR2 ANQGSEA. The CDR3 is 12 amino acids. V was cut by 6 bases and J by 4 bases, with 10 bases left in between. These data belong to a study of T cells in Graves' hyperthyroidism and ophthalmopathy. Study findings and constraints: A 13 V-J signature model discriminated ophthalmopathy versus stable hyperthyroidism. Blood also contained most expanded thyroid clonotypes above 0.001.

Uncontrolled infection, other autoimmune disease, pregnancy or lactation led to exclusion. Diagnosis rested on symptoms, serum thyroxine and TRAb, thyroid ultrasound, and orbital computed tomography. It was RNA transcripts that yielded the amplified TCR beta CDR3 regions. RT-PCR in the first round (using the HTBI primer set) targeted the TCR CDR3. TCRdb reprocessed the multiplex PCR reads with MiXCR, giving one entry per CDR3 protein. The sample includes about 350,000 distinct CDR3 sequences, around 18% of them seen just once. Sample: blood. The V and J genes are TRBV29-1 and TRBJ1-3; D uncertain. The receptor comes from a woman in her 40s with Graves' ophthalmopathy. CDR3: CSVRGSGNTIYF. CDR3 nucleotides: TGCAGCGTGCGGGGATCCGGAAACACCATATATTTT.